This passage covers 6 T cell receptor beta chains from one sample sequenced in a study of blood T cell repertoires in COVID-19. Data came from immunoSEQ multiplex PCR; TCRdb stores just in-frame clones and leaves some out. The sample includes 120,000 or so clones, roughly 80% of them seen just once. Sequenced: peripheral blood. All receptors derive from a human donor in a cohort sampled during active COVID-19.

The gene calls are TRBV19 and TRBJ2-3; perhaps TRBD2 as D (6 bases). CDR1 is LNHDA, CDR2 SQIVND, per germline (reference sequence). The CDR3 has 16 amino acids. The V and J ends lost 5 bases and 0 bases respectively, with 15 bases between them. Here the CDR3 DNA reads TGTGCCAGTAGTGGGGGTAGCGGCTTGAGCACAGATACGCAGTATTTT. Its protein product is CASSGGSGLSTDTQYF.

The CDR3 nucleotides read TGTGCCAGCAGCCCGGACTTTAACACTGAAGCTTTCTTT. Translating it yields CASSPDFNTEAFF. The rearrangement joins TRBV7-7 to TRBJ1-1; D gene unclear. The V gene lost 5 bases and the J gene lost 2 bases, with 9 bases spanning the gap. The germline CDR1 and CDR2 sequences are SSHAT and FNYEAQ (reference sequence). This CDR3 spans 13 amino acids.

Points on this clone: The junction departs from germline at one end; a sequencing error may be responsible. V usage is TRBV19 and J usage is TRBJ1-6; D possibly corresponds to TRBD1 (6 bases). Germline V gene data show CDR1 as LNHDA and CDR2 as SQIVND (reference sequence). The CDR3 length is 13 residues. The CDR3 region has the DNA TGCACCGGGGGGACATCTATATATTCACCCCTCCACTTT. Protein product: CTGGTSIYSPLHF.

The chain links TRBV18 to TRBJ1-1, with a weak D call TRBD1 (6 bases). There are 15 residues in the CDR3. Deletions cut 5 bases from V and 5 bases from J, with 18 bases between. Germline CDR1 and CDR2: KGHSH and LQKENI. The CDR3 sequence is CASSAGRGAETEAFF. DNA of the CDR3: TGTGCCAGCTCAGCGGGGCGGGGGGCTGAGACTGAAGCTTTCTTT.

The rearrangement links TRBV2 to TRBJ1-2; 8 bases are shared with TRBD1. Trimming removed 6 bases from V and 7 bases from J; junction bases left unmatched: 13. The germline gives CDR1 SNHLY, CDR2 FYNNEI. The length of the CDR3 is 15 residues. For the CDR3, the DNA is TGTGCCAGCAGGGTGGACAGGGACAGTATTGTTGGCTACACCTTC. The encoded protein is CASRVDRDSIVGYTF.

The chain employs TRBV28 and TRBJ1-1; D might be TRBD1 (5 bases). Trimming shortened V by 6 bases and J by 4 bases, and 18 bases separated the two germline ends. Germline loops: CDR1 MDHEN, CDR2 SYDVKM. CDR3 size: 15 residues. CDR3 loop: CASREPRVGSTEAFF. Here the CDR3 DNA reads TGTGCCAGCAGGGAACCCAGGGTCGGGAGCACTGAAGCTTTCTTT.